Below, 5 T cell receptor beta chains from the same sample are listed, as sequenced in a study of control samples from healthy donors and cancer patients. The assay was immunoSEQ multiplex PCR, and TCRdb's table has in-frame clones only and misses some. The data show roughly 100,000 clones, approximately 90% seen once. Sequencing was performed on blood. These receptor sequences come from a woman aged 18-35 years in good health.

This chain links TRBV10-1 with TRBJ2-1; 13 positions match TRBD2. Trimming cost V 5 bases and J 3 bases; bases outside gene matches: 13. Per germline, CDR1 WNHNN and CDR2 SYGVQD (reference sequence). The CDR3 length is 19 residues. CDR3 region: CASSRFQLAGGVYYNEQFF. DNA of the CDR3: TGCGCCAGCAGTCGCTTCCAACTAGCGGGGGGGGTCTACTACAATGAGCAGTTCTTC.

This chain joins TRBV4-1 and TRBJ1-3; 7 bases align to TRBD1. The CDR3 runs 15 residues. Germline trimming cut 5 bases from V and 0 bases from J; bases unmatched to any gene: 4. Germline V gene sequence: CDR1 MGHRA, CDR2 YSYEKL. CDR3 nucleotides: TGCGCCAGCAGCACCTGGGACAGCTCTGGAAACACCATATATTTT. Amino acids: CASSTWDSSGNTIYF.

The chain combines TRBV9 with TRBJ1-2; perhaps TRBD1 as D (6 bases). Germline-derived CDR1 and CDR2 are SGDLS and YYNGEE. The CDR3 loop spans 14 amino acids. Trimming left V 4 bases short and J 5 bases short, with 15 bases between. The CDR3 here is CASSSDNREYGYTF. Written as DNA, the CDR3 is TGTGCCAGCAGCTCCGATAACAGGGAATATGGCTACACCTTC. Drawing the rest from reference TRBV9 and TRBJ1-2, the complete variable domain is DSGVTQTPKHLITATGQRVTLRCSPRSGDLSVYWYQQSLDQGLQFLIQYYNGEERAKGNILERFSAQQFPDLHSELNLSSLELGDSALYFCASSSDNREYGYTFGSGTRLTVV.

The rearrangement uses TRBV10-1 and TRBJ1-2; D is undetermined. This CDR3 has 12 residues. V lost 5 bases, J lost 7 bases, and 11 bases lay in between. Germline V gene lookup returns CDR1 WNHNN and CDR2 SYGVQD (reference sequence). The CDR3 coding sequence is TGCGCCAGCAGTTCAGATTTTTTTGGCTACACCTTC. Protein: CASSSDFFGYTF.

The V gene is TRBV2, the J gene TRBJ2-1, with 13 bases identical to TRBD2. The CDR3 has 14 amino acids. Germline V gene sequence: CDR1 SNHLY, CDR2 FYNNEI. The J segment lost 9 bases and the V segment lost 6 bases, leaving 5 bases of the junction unmatched. The CDR3 protein is CASRGTSGEVEQFF. The CDR3 DNA sequence: TGTGCCAGCAGGGGGACTAGCGGGGAAGTTGAGCAGTTCTTC. The complete variable domain, with remaining parts taken from reference TRBV2 and TRBJ2-1, reads EPEVTQTPSHQVTQMGQEVILRCVPISNHLYFYWYRQILGQKVEFLVSFYNNEISEKSEIFDDQFSVERPDGSNFTLKIRSTKLEDSAMYFCASRGTSGEVEQFFGPGTRLTVL.